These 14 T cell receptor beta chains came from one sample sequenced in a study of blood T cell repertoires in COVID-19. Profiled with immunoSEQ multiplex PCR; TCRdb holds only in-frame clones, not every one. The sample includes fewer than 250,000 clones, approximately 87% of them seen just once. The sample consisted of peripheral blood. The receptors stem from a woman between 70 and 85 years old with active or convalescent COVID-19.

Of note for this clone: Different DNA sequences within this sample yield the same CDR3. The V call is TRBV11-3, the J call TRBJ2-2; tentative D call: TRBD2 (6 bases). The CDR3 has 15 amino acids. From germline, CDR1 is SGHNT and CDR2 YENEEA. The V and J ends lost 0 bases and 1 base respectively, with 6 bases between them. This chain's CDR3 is CASSLDGGNTGELFF. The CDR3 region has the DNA TGTGCCAGCAGCTTAGACGGGGGGAACACCGGGGAGCTGTTTTTT.

The CDR3 DNA reads TGTGCCAGCAGCCAGGGTTGGGGACTAGGCCCCTCGGGAGACGAGCAGTACTTC. Its protein product is CASSQGWGLGPSGDEQYF. The gene calls are TRBV5-4 and TRBJ2-7; 8 nucleotides align to TRBD2. Per the germline V gene, CDR1 is SGHNT and CDR2 is YYREEE (reference sequence). CDR3 length equals 18 residues. V dropped 4 bases and J dropped 5; count of bases not matched to a gene: 20.

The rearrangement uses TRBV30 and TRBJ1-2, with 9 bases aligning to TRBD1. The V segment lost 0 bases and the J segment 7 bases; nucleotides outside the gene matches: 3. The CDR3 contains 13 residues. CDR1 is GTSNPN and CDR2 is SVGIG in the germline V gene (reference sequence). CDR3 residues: CAWSVTGGSGYTF. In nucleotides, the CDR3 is TGTGCCTGGAGTGTAACAGGGGGCAGTGGCTACACCTTC.

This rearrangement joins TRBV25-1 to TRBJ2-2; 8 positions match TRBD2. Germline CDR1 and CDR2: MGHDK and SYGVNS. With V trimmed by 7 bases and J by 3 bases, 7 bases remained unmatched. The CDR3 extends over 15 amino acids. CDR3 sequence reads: CASKGGGMYTGELFF. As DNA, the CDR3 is TGTGCCAGCAAAGGCGGGGGGATGTACACCGGGGAGCTGTTTTTT. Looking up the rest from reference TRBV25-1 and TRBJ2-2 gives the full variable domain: EADIYQTPRYLVIGTGKKITLECSQTMGHDKMYWYQQDPGMELHLIHYSYGVNSTEKGDLSSESTVSRIRTEHFPLTLESARPSHTSQYLCASKGGGMYTGELFFGEGSRLTVL.

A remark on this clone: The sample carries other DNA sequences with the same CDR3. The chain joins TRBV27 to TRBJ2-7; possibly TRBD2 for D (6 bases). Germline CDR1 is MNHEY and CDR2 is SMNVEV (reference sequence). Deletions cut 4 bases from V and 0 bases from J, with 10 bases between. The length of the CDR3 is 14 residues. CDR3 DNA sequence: TGTGCCAGCAGTTACCGGGGGAGCTCCTACGAGCAGTACTTC. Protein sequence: CASSYRGSSYEQYF.

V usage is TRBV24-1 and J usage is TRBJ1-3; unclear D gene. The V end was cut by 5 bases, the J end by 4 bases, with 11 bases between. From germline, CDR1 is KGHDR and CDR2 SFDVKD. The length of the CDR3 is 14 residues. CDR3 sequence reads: CATSGRPRGNTIYF. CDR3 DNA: TGTGCCACCAGTGGGCGCCCTAGGGGAAACACCATATATTTT.

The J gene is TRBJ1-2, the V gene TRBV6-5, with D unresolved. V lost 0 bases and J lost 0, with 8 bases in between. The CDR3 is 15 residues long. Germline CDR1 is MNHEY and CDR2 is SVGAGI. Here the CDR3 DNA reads TGTGCCAGCAGTTACTCGGGCTATCCTAACTATGGCTACACCTTC. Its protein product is CASSYSGYPNYGYTF.

The CDR3 spells CSTKTVGYTF. The CDR3 coding sequence is TGCAGCACCAAGACAGTTGGCTACACCTTC. The rearrangement joins TRBV29-1 to TRBJ1-2, with a tentative D call TRBD1 (5 bases). Germline V gene lookup returns CDR1 SQVTM and CDR2 ANQGSEA. Trimming shortened V by 8 bases and J by 7 bases, and 11 bases separated the two germline ends. The CDR3 runs 10 residues.

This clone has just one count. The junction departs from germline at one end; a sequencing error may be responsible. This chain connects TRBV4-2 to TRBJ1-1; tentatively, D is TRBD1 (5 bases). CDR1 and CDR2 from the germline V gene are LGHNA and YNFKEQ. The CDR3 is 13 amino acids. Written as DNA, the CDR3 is TGTGCCAGCACCCAACAGGTGAACACTGAAGCTTTCTTT. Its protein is CASTQQVNTEAFF.

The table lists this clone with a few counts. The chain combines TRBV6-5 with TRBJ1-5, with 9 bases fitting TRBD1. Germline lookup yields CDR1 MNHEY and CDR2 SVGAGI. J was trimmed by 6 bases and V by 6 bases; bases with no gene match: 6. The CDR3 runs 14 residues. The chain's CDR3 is CASRSGTGIQPQHF. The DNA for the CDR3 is TGTGCCAGCAGATCCGGGACAGGGATTCAGCCCCAGCATTTT.

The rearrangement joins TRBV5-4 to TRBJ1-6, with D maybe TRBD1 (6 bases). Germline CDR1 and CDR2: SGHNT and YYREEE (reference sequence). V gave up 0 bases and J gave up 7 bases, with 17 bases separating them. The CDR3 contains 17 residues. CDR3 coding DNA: TGTGCCAGCAGCTTGGCCAGGGGACCGGCAATCAATTCACCCCTCCACTTT. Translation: CASSLARGPAINSPLHF.

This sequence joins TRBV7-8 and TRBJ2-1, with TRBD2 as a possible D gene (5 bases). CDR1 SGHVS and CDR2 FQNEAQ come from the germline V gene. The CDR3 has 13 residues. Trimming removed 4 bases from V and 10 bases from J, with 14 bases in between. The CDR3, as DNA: TGTGCCAGCAGCTACGACGCCGGGGTAGAGCAGTTCTTC. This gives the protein CASSYDAGVEQFF. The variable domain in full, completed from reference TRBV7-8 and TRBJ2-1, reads GAGVSQSPRYKVAKRGQDVALRCDPISGHVSLFWYQQALGQGPEFLTYFQNEAQLDKSGLPSDRFFAERPEGSVSTLKIQRTQQEDSAVYLCASSYDAGVEQFFGPGTRLTVL.

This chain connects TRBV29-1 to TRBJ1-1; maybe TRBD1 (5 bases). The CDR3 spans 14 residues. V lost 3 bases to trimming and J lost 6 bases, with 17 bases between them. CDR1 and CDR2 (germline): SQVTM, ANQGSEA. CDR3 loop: CSVDNGRVNAEAFF. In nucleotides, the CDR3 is TGCAGCGTTGATAACGGCAGGGTCAACGCTGAAGCTTTCTTT. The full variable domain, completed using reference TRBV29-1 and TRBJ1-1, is SAVISQKPSRDICQRGTSLTIQCQVDSQVTMMFWYRQQPGQSLTLIATANQGSEATYESGFVIDKFPISRPNLTFSTLTVSNMSPEDSSIYLCSVDNGRVNAEAFFGQGTRLTVV.

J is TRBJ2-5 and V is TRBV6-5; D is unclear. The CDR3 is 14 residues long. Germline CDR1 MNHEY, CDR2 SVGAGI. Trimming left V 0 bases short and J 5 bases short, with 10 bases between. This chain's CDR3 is CASSYSQDRETQYF. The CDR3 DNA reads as TGTGCCAGCAGTTACTCTCAGGATCGGGAGACCCAGTACTTC.